This T cell receptor beta chain was captured in a study of T cell responses to AZD1222 COVID-19 vaccine. Sequencing was performed with immunoSEQ multiplex PCR; in TCRdb, only in-frame clones are kept and a portion is missing. The sample has 150,000 to 200,000 clones, roughly 92% seen once. Whole-study results and caveats: It was only after the peak T cell response that any repertoires were sampled. It should be noted that donors were predominantly white British and more often female, and clonal diversity was possibly underestimated. When two AZD1222 doses had been given, Spike-specific TCR breadth and depth rose. Reportedly, close to half of spike-specific TCRs are directed against unmutated variant regions.

This clone was found once. No antigen is known for it. This TCR was sampled from an adult in good health. This specimen consisted of peripheral blood, obtained on day 0 of AZD1222 vaccination.

The chain's CDR3 is CASSLGHYEAFF. CDR3 nucleotides: TGTGCCAGCAGCTTAGGACACTATGAAGCTTTCTTT. V is TRBV7-2 and J is TRBJ1-1, with D unresolved. This CDR3 has 12 residues. V was pared by 1 base and J by 7 bases, with 7 bases between. The germline V gene has CDR1 SGHTA and CDR2 FQGNSA.